This T cell receptor (beta chain) was identified during a study of CD8 T cells in Susac syndrome. Random hexamers were used to reverse transcribe the RNA input (roughly 0.5 to 1 ug). TCRdb re-called the immunoSEQ multiplex PCR reads through MiXCR, storing one row per CDR3 protein. The sample shows hundreds of thousands of distinct CDR3 sequences, 94% of them seen only once. The CDR3 spans 17 residues. With V trimmed by 6 bases and J by 6 bases, 18 bases remained unmatched. The germline V gene encodes CDR1 MNHNS and CDR2 SASEGT. This receptor was taken from a human donor with Susac syndrome. The chain joins TRBV6-1 to TRBJ1-2, with 8 bases that match TRBD1. Sequenced: CD4+ T cells from PBMCs. DNA of the CDR3: TGTGCCAGCAGCCGAAACCGGGACAGGTTGTTCGGAAATGGCTACACCTTC. Protein: CASSRNRDRLFGNGYTF.